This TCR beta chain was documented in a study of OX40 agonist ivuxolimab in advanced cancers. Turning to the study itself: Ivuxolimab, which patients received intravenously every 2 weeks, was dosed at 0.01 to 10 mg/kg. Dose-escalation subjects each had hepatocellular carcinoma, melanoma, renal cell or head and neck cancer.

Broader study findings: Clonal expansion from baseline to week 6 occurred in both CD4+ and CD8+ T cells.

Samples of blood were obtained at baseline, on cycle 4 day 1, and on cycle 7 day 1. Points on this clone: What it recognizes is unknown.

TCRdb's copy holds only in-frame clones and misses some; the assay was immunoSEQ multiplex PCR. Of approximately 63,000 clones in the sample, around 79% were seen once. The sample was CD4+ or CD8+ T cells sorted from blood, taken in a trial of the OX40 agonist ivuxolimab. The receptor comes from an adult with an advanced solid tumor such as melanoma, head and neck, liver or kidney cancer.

The DNA of the CDR3 is TGTGCCAGCAGTTACTCCTATGAGCAGTTCTTC. It encodes CASSYSYEQFF. This sequence joins TRBV6-6 and TRBJ2-1, with D hard to call. The germline CDR1 and CDR2 sequences are MNHNY and SVGAGI (reference sequence). The CDR3 extends over 11 amino acids. Trimming pared 0 bases from V and 8 bases from J, leaving 2 bases between.